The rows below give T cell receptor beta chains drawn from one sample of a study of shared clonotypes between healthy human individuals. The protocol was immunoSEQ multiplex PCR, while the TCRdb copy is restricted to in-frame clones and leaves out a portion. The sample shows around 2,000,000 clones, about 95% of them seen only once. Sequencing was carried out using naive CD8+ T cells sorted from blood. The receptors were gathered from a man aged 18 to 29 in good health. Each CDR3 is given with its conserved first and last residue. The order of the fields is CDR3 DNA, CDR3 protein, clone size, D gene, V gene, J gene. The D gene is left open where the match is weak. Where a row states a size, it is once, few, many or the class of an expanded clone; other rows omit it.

cdr3_nt: TGTGCCAGCAGGCACCGGGTCCTGAACTATGGCTACACCTTC
cdr3_aa: CASRHRVLNYGYTF
clone_size: NA
d_call: NA
v_call: TRBV7-3
j_call: TRBJ1-2

cdr3_nt: TGCGCCAGCAGCCAAGAAGGGGAAGGTTACCAGCCCCAGCATTTT
cdr3_aa: CASSQEGEGYQPQHF
clone_size: NA
d_call: NA
v_call: TRBV4-1
j_call: TRBJ1-5

cdr3_nt: TGTGCCAGCAGCTTACCGGCCCAGGGACAGGTGTCCAATGAGCAGTTCTTC
cdr3_aa: CASSLPAQGQVSNEQFF
clone_size: NA
d_call: TRBD1
v_call: TRBV7-3
j_call: TRBJ2-1

cdr3_nt: TGTGCCAGCAGTTTTGGGCTAGTCTACGAGCAGTACTTC
cdr3_aa: CASSFGLVYEQYF
clone_size: NA
d_call: NA
v_call: TRBV27
j_call: TRBJ2-7

cdr3_nt: TGTGCCAGCAGTTTGATGCCCTATTCCACAGATACGCAGTATTTT
cdr3_aa: CASSLMPYSTDTQYF
clone_size: NA
d_call: NA
v_call: TRBV27
j_call: TRBJ2-3

cdr3_nt: TGCGCCAGCAGCCAATTTGGAGGGGTAGCGCAAGAGACCCAGTACTTC
cdr3_aa: CASSQFGGVAQETQYF
clone_size: once
d_call: NA
v_call: TRBV4-3
j_call: TRBJ2-5

cdr3_nt: TGTGCCTGGAGTGTGTTAGATAGAGAGACCCAGTACTTC
cdr3_aa: CAWSVLDRETQYF
clone_size: NA
d_call: NA
v_call: TRBV30
j_call: TRBJ2-5

cdr3_nt: TGTGCTAGTGGCACCGGACTAGCGGGAGCCGGGACCGGGGAGCTGTTTTTT
cdr3_aa: CASGTGLAGAGTGELFF
clone_size: once
d_call: TRBD2
v_call: TRBV12-5
j_call: TRBJ2-2

cdr3_nt: TGTGCCAGTAGTATAGTGGGGTCTGATGAGCAGTTCTTC
cdr3_aa: CASSIVGSDEQFF
clone_size: NA
d_call: NA
v_call: TRBV19
j_call: TRBJ2-1

cdr3_nt: TGTGCTAGCAGCCCCGGGACTGGGACCTACGAGCAGTACTTC
cdr3_aa: CASSPGTGTYEQYF
clone_size: once
d_call: NA
v_call: TRBV7-7
j_call: TRBJ2-7

cdr3_nt: TGTGCCAGCAGCTTAGCGAATGGGGCGGGAGGGGGCCCAGATACGCAGTATTTT
cdr3_aa: CASSLANGAGGGPDTQYF
clone_size: NA
d_call: TRBD2
v_call: TRBV7-8
j_call: TRBJ2-3

cdr3_nt: TGTGCCAGCAGCTTGGCTACAGGGGGGAAAGAGACCCAGTACTTC
cdr3_aa: CASSLATGGKETQYF
clone_size: NA
d_call: TRBD1
v_call: TRBV5-6
j_call: TRBJ2-5

cdr3_nt: TGTGCCAGCAGTTCCGGACTAGTCTCCGAGCAGTACTTC
cdr3_aa: CASSSGLVSEQYF
clone_size: NA
d_call: TRBD2
v_call: TRBV27
j_call: TRBJ2-7

cdr3_nt: TGTGCCAGCAGCTTAGCGGGGGGGAGCAACGAAAAACTGTTTTTT
cdr3_aa: CASSLAGGSNEKLFF
clone_size: NA
d_call: NA
v_call: TRBV13
j_call: TRBJ1-4

cdr3_nt: TGCGCCAGCAGCCAAGGGACAGGGCCTTACGAGCAGTACTTC
cdr3_aa: CASSQGTGPYEQYF
clone_size: NA
d_call: TRBD1
v_call: TRBV4-3
j_call: TRBJ2-7

cdr3_nt: TGCGCCAGCAGCTTGAGGGGACAGGGGGCCCGCTACGAGCAGTACTTC
cdr3_aa: CASSLRGQGARYEQYF
clone_size: once
d_call: TRBD1
v_call: TRBV5-1
j_call: TRBJ2-7

cdr3_nt: TGCGCCAGCAGCCAGTTACTAGCGGGAGAAGAGACCCAGTACTTC
cdr3_aa: CASSQLLAGEETQYF
clone_size: once
d_call: TRBD2
v_call: TRBV4-3
j_call: TRBJ2-5

cdr3_nt: TGTGCCAGCAGTCTGGACAGGGTGGGTATTGAAGCTTTCTTT
cdr3_aa: CASSLDRVGIEAFF
clone_size: NA
d_call: TRBD1
v_call: TRBV6-5
j_call: TRBJ1-1

cdr3_nt: TGTGCCAGCAGCGTAGGGGGACCACCCAATGAGCAGTTCTTC
cdr3_aa: CASSVGGPPNEQFF
clone_size: NA
d_call: NA
v_call: TRBV9
j_call: TRBJ2-1

cdr3_nt: TGCAGCGTTGAAGGTATTATGGGGACCAGCTCCTACAATGAGCAGTTCTTC
cdr3_aa: CSVEGIMGTSSYNEQFF
clone_size: NA
d_call: NA
v_call: TRBV29-1
j_call: TRBJ2-1

cdr3_nt: TGTGCCAGCAGCGTAGGGGCGGGAGGGCCCGGGGAGCTGTTTTTT
cdr3_aa: CASSVGAGGPGELFF
clone_size: NA
d_call: TRBD2
v_call: TRBV9
j_call: TRBJ2-2

cdr3_nt: TGTGCCAGCTCACCGGAGGGCGGGTACAATGAGCAGTTCTTC
cdr3_aa: CASSPEGGYNEQFF
clone_size: NA
d_call: NA
v_call: TRBV18
j_call: TRBJ2-1

cdr3_nt: TGCAGCGTTAGGCAGGGTCTAGCTGGGGCCAACGTCCTGACTTTC
cdr3_aa: CSVRQGLAGANVLTF
clone_size: NA
d_call: NA
v_call: TRBV29-1
j_call: TRBJ2-6

cdr3_nt: TGTGCCAGCAGTTTTTTACAGGGGGCGCGGGAGACCCAGTACTTC
cdr3_aa: CASSFLQGARETQYF
clone_size: NA
d_call: TRBD1
v_call: TRBV28
j_call: TRBJ2-5

cdr3_nt: TGTGCCAGCAGCTTAGTCGAGGGTTACACTGAAGCTTTCTTT
cdr3_aa: CASSLVEGYTEAFF
clone_size: NA
d_call: NA
v_call: TRBV7-9
j_call: TRBJ1-1

cdr3_nt: TGTGCCAGCAGCCTTACGGGACAGGGTTACGAGCAGTACTTC
cdr3_aa: CASSLTGQGYEQYF
clone_size: NA
d_call: TRBD1
v_call: TRBV7-9
j_call: TRBJ2-7

cdr3_nt: TGTGCCAGCAGTTACTCGGACAGCCCTTACTATGGCTACACCTTC
cdr3_aa: CASSYSDSPYYGYTF
clone_size: NA
d_call: NA
v_call: TRBV6-6
j_call: TRBJ1-2

cdr3_nt: TGTGCCAGCAGCCCCCAAAACACCGGGGAGCTGTTTTTT
cdr3_aa: CASSPQNTGELFF
clone_size: few
d_call: NA
v_call: TRBV9
j_call: TRBJ2-2

cdr3_nt: TGTGCCAGCAGCCGGCGTGAGGGCGGCACAGATACGCAGTATTTT
cdr3_aa: CASSRREGGTDTQYF
clone_size: NA
d_call: NA
v_call: TRBV7-6
j_call: TRBJ2-3

cdr3_nt: TGTGCCAGCAGCCAAGATATCGCGGTAGGAGGGTACGAGCAGTACTTC
cdr3_aa: CASSQDIAVGGYEQYF
clone_size: NA
d_call: NA
v_call: TRBV4-2
j_call: TRBJ2-7

cdr3_nt: TGTGCCAGCAGTTACCTAGCGGGAGAGACGGATGAGCAGTTCTTC
cdr3_aa: CASSYLAGETDEQFF
clone_size: NA
d_call: TRBD2
v_call: TRBV6-6
j_call: TRBJ2-1